These 8 T cell receptor beta chains originate from one sample sequenced in a study of CD8+CD57+ T cells in acquired aplastic anemia. TCR beta VDJ combinations and CDR3 sequences were profiled from genomic DNA. MiXCR, applied by TCRdb to the reads, yields one record per CDR3 protein. The data contain about 200,000 distinct CDR3 sequences, 60% to 80% of them singletons. Sequenced patients had shown CD8+CD57+ cell expansion by flow cytometry. The sequencing input was sorted CD4+, CD8+, or CD8+CD57+ T cells (not recorded which) from PBMCs. Every receptor here comes from a human donor with aplastic anemia.

The chain recombines TRBV20-1 with TRBJ1-1; 8 bases are shared with TRBD1. J gave up 0 bases and V 0 bases, and 3 bases lay outside the gene matches. Germline V gives CDR1 DFQATT, CDR2 SNEGSKA (reference sequence). This CDR3 spans 15 amino acids. The DNA of the CDR3 is TGCAGTGCTAGAGACCCGGGACAGGTGAACACTGAAGCTTTCTTT. This codes for CSARDPGQVNTEAFF.

This clonotype was found a few times. The chain joins TRBV9 to TRBJ1-2; D remains unclear. Germline V gives CDR1 SGDLS, CDR2 YYNGEE. The CDR3 runs to 12 residues. V gave up 4 bases and J gave up 4 bases, with 8 bases separating them. DNA for the CDR3: TGTGCCAGCAGCTCGCGGACCTATGGCTACACCTTC. It translates to CASSSRTYGYTF.

This clonotype was found many times. The V and J genes are TRBV10-1 and TRBJ2-6; TRBD1 matches 7 bases. The CDR3 has 20 residues. Germline V gene lookup returns CDR1 WNHNN and CDR2 SYGVQD (reference sequence). J lost 1 base, V lost 1 base, and 13 bases had no gene match. The chain's CDR3 is CASSEYRGGKVCSGANVLTF. In nucleotides, the CDR3 is TGCGCCAGCAGTGAGTATCGAGGGGGCAAAGTTTGTTCTGGGGCCAACGTCCTGACTTTC.

V gene TRBV19 combines with J gene TRBJ1-5; 8 nucleotides match TRBD1. Per germline, CDR1 LNHDA and CDR2 SQIVND (reference sequence). Losses at the gene ends were 7 bases for V and 1 base for J; bases not matched to a gene: 3. The CDR3 loop spans 14 amino acids. CDR3 nucleotides: TGTGCCAGTACCAGACAGGGGAGCAATCAGCCCCAGCATTTT. Translation: CASTRQGSNQPQHF.

This clonotype showed up just once. The chain carries TRBV7-3 and TRBJ2-6; D is unclear. The germline V gene has CDR1 SGHTA and CDR2 FQGTGA. Trimming took 0 bases from V and 0 from J, leaving 9 bases between them. The length of the CDR3 is 17 residues. Here the CDR3 reads CASSLTSVYSGANVLTF. CDR3 in DNA: TGTGCCAGCAGCTTAACGTCTGTATACTCTGGGGCCAACGTCCTGACTTTC.

This clonotype was counted at least ten times. V usage is TRBV7-9 and J usage is TRBJ2-1, with TRBD2 matching over 12 bases. This CDR3 region has 19 residues. Germline V lookup: CDR1 SEHNR, CDR2 FQNEAQ (reference sequence). The V gene end was trimmed by 2 bases and the J gene end by 5 bases; junction bases not matched to a gene: 13. DNA for the CDR3: TGTGCCAGCAGCTTATTATGGGAAAGGACTAGCGGGGTCAACAATGAGCAGTTCTTC. Its protein product is CASSLLWERTSGVNNEQFF.

The chain combines TRBV4-2 with TRBJ2-7, with 7 bases that match TRBD2. Looked up from germline, CDR1 is LGHNA and CDR2 is YNFKEQ. V lost 2 bases, J lost 4 bases, and 17 bases stayed unmatched. This CDR3 region has 18 residues. CDR3 nucleotide sequence: TGTGCCAGCAGCCAATTGGACCCGTGGATAACGGGGGGTTACGAGCAGTACTTC. Its translation: CASSQLDPWITGGYEQYF.

This sequence joins TRBV7-2 and TRBJ2-5; 7 bases map to TRBD2. Germline V CDR1 and CDR2: SGHTA, FQGNSA. CDR3 length equals 13 residues. V was pared by 8 bases and J by 5 bases, with 8 bases of the junction left unmatched. This CDR3 is CASRWAGVETQYF. CDR3 bases: TGTGCCAGCCGGTGGGCGGGAGTCGAGACCCAGTACTTC.